The clone carrying this TCR beta chain was seen a few times. Antigen: not known. The entry originates in a study of response to subunit inactivated influenza vaccine. Findings of the study overall: Few new T cells, the authors suggested, are recruited by each seasonal influenza vaccination.

One entry per CDR3 protein results from TCRdb running MiXCR on the RT-PCR reads. Here the sample spans about 480,000 distinct CDR3 sequences, about 25% being singletons. Source: CD4+ T cells sorted from PBMCs, taken 4 to 6 days after vaccination. The clonotype was recovered from a man in his fifties or sixties who received an inactivated influenza vaccine.

CDR3 DNA sequence: TGCGCCAGCAGCCAACCGGACAGGGGAGGCTACACCTTC. This gives the protein CASSQPDRGGYTF. This chain uses TRBV4-3 with TRBJ1-2; 9 bases agree with TRBD1. This CDR3 is built from 13 residues. V gave up 2 bases and J gave up 8 bases; unmatched junction bases: 3. Germline values: CDR1 LGHNA, CDR2 YSLEER.